Listed below are T cell receptor beta chains from one sample, sequenced in a study of technical replicates of blood from a few donors. Here immunoSEQ multiplex PCR was the method, and the copy in TCRdb shows in-frame clones only, minus some. The sample has roughly 68,000 clones, roughly 93% seen once; the top ten hold 0.38%. The sample taken for sequencing was T cells isolated from PBMCs. All receptors come from a human donor in good health. Both conserved end residues are part of each CDR3. Fields, in order: J gene, V gene, D gene, clone size, CDR3 DNA, CDR3 protein. The D gene is left open where the match is weak. A clone size is listed for some rows: how often the clone was seen (once, few, many), or a class if it is expanded.

>TRBJ2-1|TRBV30|.|.
TGTGCCGGGATGGAAGCGATCAACGAGCAGTTCTTC
CAGMEAINEQFF
>TRBJ2-7|TRBV27|.|.
TGTGCCAGCAGTCCAAATCATAGCGGCTACGAGCAGTACTTC
CASSPNHSGYEQYF
>TRBJ1-4|TRBV4-3|TRBD1|.
TGCGCCAGCAGCCAAGGTCTAGGACAGGGAAGACTTTTTGCTGAAAAACTGTTTTTT
CASSQGLGQGRLFAEKLFF
>TRBJ1-1|TRBV30|.|few
TGTGCCTCCCGATACACAGGATTGAACACTGAAGCTTTCTTT
CASRYTGLNTEAFF
>TRBJ2-5|TRBV5-5|TRBD1|.
TGTGCCAGCAGCCTCACAGGGGTCACGGAGACCCAGTACTTC
CASSLTGVTETQYF
>TRBJ2-7|TRBV28|TRBD2|.
TGTGCCAGCAGCCTCCCTAGCGGGAGGGCCTACGAGCAGTACTTC
CASSLPSGRAYEQYF
>TRBJ2-7|TRBV6-5|.|.
TGTGCCAGCAGTTTGCCGGGACAATCCCCCTACGAGCAGTACTTC
CASSLPGQSPYEQYF
>TRBJ2-5|TRBV5-1|TRBD2|.
TGCGCCAGCAGCTTGGGACTAGCGGGAGCGGAGACCCAGTACTTC
CASSLGLAGAETQYF
>TRBJ2-1|TRBV11-2|TRBD2|.
TGTGCCAGCAGCCCGAGCGGGATAGCCTACAATGAGCAGTTCTTC
CASSPSGIAYNEQFF
>TRBJ2-3|TRBV6-5|.|.
TGTGCCAGCAGTTACCTTGGGGCCACAGATACGCAGTATTTT
CASSYLGATDTQYF
>TRBJ1-5|TRBV6-5|TRBD1|.
TGTGCCAGCAGCTCCCAGGGGGTCGCTCAGCCCCAGCATTTT
CASSSQGVAQPQHF
>TRBJ2-7|TRBV9|.|.
TGTGCCAGCAGCGTAGAACAGGGTTTAATTGGGGAGCAGTACTTC
CASSVEQGLIGEQYF
>TRBJ1-1|TRBV2|.|.
TGTGCCAGCAGTGATTTTGAGGTGGACACTGAAGCTTTCTTT
CASSDFEVDTEAFF
>TRBJ2-5|TRBV5-1|TRBD2|.
TGCGCCAGCAGTCAAAGGACTAGCGGGAAAGAGACCCAGTACTTC
CASSQRTSGKETQYF
>TRBJ2-1|TRBV7-9|TRBD2|.
TGTGCCAGCAGCTTACTAGCGGGAGACAATGAGCAGTTCTTC
CASSLLAGDNEQFF
>TRBJ2-7|TRBV7-8|.|few
TGTGCCAGCAGCTTAGGACTCTCCTACGAGCAGTACTTC
CASSLGLSYEQYF
>TRBJ1-1|TRBV15|.|.
TGTGCCACCAGCAGAGGGAACAGGGAGGGATTTACGGCTTTCTTT
CATSRGNREGFTAFF
>TRBJ2-1|TRBV11-2|.|.
TGTGCCAGCAGCTTACGCCGGGACAAAGGGTTGTTCTTC
CASSLRRDKGLFF
>TRBJ1-1|TRBV19|TRBD1|.
TGTGCCAGTAGTATTATGGACAGGGGAGGAACTGAAGCTTTCTTT
CASSIMDRGGTEAFF
>TRBJ2-5|TRBV6-5|TRBD2|.
TGTGCCAGCAGGGGAGGGACGGAGACCCAGTACTTC
CASRGGTETQYF
>TRBJ2-5|TRBV30|.|.
TGTGCCTGGAGGAAGGGGCAGGGGACCCAGTACTTC
CAWRKGQGTQYF
>TRBJ1-5|TRBV5-1|.|few
TGCGCCAGCAGCGCCACCTCAGGGGGCAATCAGCCCCAGCATTTT
CASSATSGGNQPQHF
>TRBJ2-3|TRBV10-3|TRBD1|.
TGTGCCATCAGCCAGACGGACAGGGTTATTGCAGATACGCAGTATTTT
CAISQTDRVIADTQYF
>TRBJ2-5|TRBV7-9|.|.
TGTGCCAGCAGCCAGATAGAGACCCAGTACTTC
CASSQIETQYF
>TRBJ2-5|TRBV9|.|.
TGTGCCAGCAGCGTAGGCCAGGGGTCCCTAGAGACCCAGTACTTC
CASSVGQGSLETQYF
>TRBJ1-5|TRBV5-6|TRBD1|.
TGTGCCAGCAGCTTGTGGGACAGATATCAGCCCCAGCATTTT
CASSLWDRYQPQHF
>TRBJ1-4|TRBV4-1|.|.
TGCGCCAGCAGCCAAGAGCCAGGGACTCCTAATGAAAAACTGTTTTTT
CASSQEPGTPNEKLFF
>TRBJ1-1|TRBV11-2|.|once
TGTGCCAGCAGGTTAGGGGCGGGAGGGGCCACTGAAGCTTTCTTT
CASRLGAGGATEAFF
>TRBJ2-7|TRBV6-5|.|.
TGTGCCAGCAGTCTTGTCTGGGGCTCTGACTACGAGCAGTACTTC
CASSLVWGSDYEQYF
>TRBJ2-1|TRBV27|TRBD2|.
TGTGCCAGCAGTTTATCGCGGGAGGGCGAGCAGTTCTTC
CASSLSREGEQFF
>TRBJ2-1|TRBV9|TRBD2|few
TGTGCCAGCAGCGTAGGGGGAGGGCCCCCAAATGAGCAGTTCTTC
CASSVGGGPPNEQFF
>TRBJ1-2|TRBV5-4|.|few
TGTGCCAGCAGCATTTACGGCTTGGACAGTTCGTTCTATGGCTACACCTTC
CASSIYGLDSSFYGYTF
>TRBJ2-6|TRBV10-1|.|.
TGCGCCAGTGAAAAATTGGGACTTAGTGACTCTGGGGCCAACGTCCTGACTTTC
CASEKLGLSDSGANVLTF
>TRBJ1-2|TRBV6-6|TRBD1|.
TGTGCCAGCAGTTACACAGGGGATCGGGGCTACACCTTC
CASSYTGDRGYTF
>TRBJ2-1|TRBV5-8|TRBD2|.
TGTGCCAGCAGCTTACTGCTAGCGGGAGTCAATGAGCAGTTCTTC
CASSLLLAGVNEQFF
>TRBJ2-1|TRBV4-3|TRBD2|.
TGCGCCAGCAGCCAAGATTCCGGGAGGGGAAGACAGTTCTTC
CASSQDSGRGRQFF
>TRBJ1-5|TRBV2|TRBD1|.
TGTGCCAGCAAACAGGGGTACAATCAGCCCCAGCATTTT
CASKQGYNQPQHF
>TRBJ1-2|TRBV6-1|TRBD1|few
TGTGCCAGCAGTGCCGGACAGGGTCAGTATGGCTACACCTTC
CASSAGQGQYGYTF
>TRBJ1-2|TRBV14|TRBD1|.
TGTGCCAGCAGCCCCGGGACAGGGGTTGGCTACACCTTC
CASSPGTGVGYTF
>TRBJ1-2|TRBV7-8|TRBD1|.
TGTGCCAGCAGTAAAACCGGGACAGTGAACTATGGCTACACCTTC
CASSKTGTVNYGYTF
>TRBJ2-1|TRBV10-3|TRBD1|.
TGTGCCATCAGTAAGGACAGGGGCAATGAGCAGTTCTTC
CAISKDRGNEQFF
>TRBJ2-7|TRBV6-5|TRBD1|.
TGTGCCAGCAGTTACCAGGGGACAGACTACGAGCAGTACTTC
CASSYQGTDYEQYF
>TRBJ2-4|TRBV18|TRBD1|.
TGTGCCAGCTCACCACAGTGGGACAGGCTAGCCAAAAACATTCAGTACTTC
CASSPQWDRLAKNIQYF
>TRBJ2-1|TRBV2|TRBD2|once
TGTGCCAGCACCCTAGCGGGAGCCTACAATGAGCAGTTCTTC
CASTLAGAYNEQFF
>TRBJ1-1|TRBV7-6|TRBD1|once
TGTGCCAGCAGCTTTCCCGGGACAGGGGGGAAGAACACTGAAGCTTTCTTT
CASSFPGTGGKNTEAFF
>TRBJ1-3|TRBV10-3|.|.
TGTGCCATCAGTGAGACAGGGTACCCTGGAAACACCATATATTTT
CAISETGYPGNTIYF
>TRBJ2-4|TRBV10-3|.|.
TGTGCCATCAGTGAGGGCAGGGAAGTCAACATTCAGTACTTC
CAISEGREVNIQYF
>TRBJ2-7|TRBV28|.|.
TGTGCCAGCACCGAGGGGGTCTACGAGCAGTACTTC
CASTEGVYEQYF
>TRBJ2-3|TRBV5-6|.|.
TGTGCCAGCAGCCCGGGGATGGTCACAGATACGCAGTATTTT
CASSPGMVTDTQYF
>TRBJ2-3|TRBV2|TRBD2|.
TGTGCCAGCTTACTAGCGGGCGGTTGGGATACGCAGTATTTT
CASLLAGGWDTQYF
>TRBJ2-5|TRBV11-2|.|.
TGTGCCAGCAGCTCGGTCGCGGGTAGAGGAGGAGAGACCCAGTACTTC
CASSSVAGRGGETQYF
>TRBJ1-1|TRBV19|.|.
TGTGCCAGTAGTTTATTCGGGGTTACTGAAGCTTTCTTT
CASSLFGVTEAFF
>TRBJ2-2|TRBV6-5|.|.
TGTGCCAGCAGGGGCGAGAACACCGGGGAGCTGTTTTTT
CASRGENTGELFF
>TRBJ1-1|TRBV5-1|.|.
TGCGCCAGCAGCTTCAGGGAAGGGAACACTGAAGCTTTCTTT
CASSFREGNTEAFF